This T cell receptor (beta chain) was sequenced in a study of control samples from healthy donors and cancer patients. Germline V CDR1 and CDR2: SEHNR, FQNEAQ (reference sequence). The ends lost 6 bases at V and 2 bases at J; junction bases unmatched: 5. CDR3 size: 16 residues. Libraries were prepared by immunoSEQ multiplex PCR; TCRdb keeps only in-frame clonotypes and omits some of them. The table records more than 100,000 clones, around 90% of them present only once. The TCR sequence derives from a man aged 18 to 29 in good health. The sample consisted of blood. The genes are TRBV7-9 and TRBJ2-5, with 14 bases aligning to TRBD2. CDR3 in amino acids: CASSPRLAGGQETQYF. Here the CDR3 DNA reads TGTGCCAGCAGTCCTAGACTAGCGGGAGGGCAAGAGACCCAGTACTTC.